The next 22 T cell receptor beta chains were all read from a single sample in a study of T cell responses to AZD1222 COVID-19 vaccine. Method: immunoSEQ multiplex PCR; TCRdb's copy keeps in-frame clones and lacks some. The sample includes approximately 99,000 clones, approximately 90% of them seen just once. The specimen comprised peripheral blood, sampled on day 0 of MenACWY control vaccination. These receptors came from an adult in good health.

The chain joins TRBV9 to TRBJ2-7; D is unresolved. The CDR3 runs to 14 residues. V shed 3 bases and J shed 1 base, with 11 bases lying between them. The V gene's germline CDR1 is SGDLS and CDR2 YYNGEE. CDR3: CASSADTGSYEQYF. The CDR3 DNA is TGTGCCAGCAGCGCCGACACCGGGTCCTACGAGCAGTACTTC.

The chain uses TRBV5-1 and TRBJ1-2, with D hard to call. This CDR3 is built from 15 residues. Germline V CDR1 and CDR2: SGHRS, YFSETQ. Trimming took off 3 bases at V and 0 bases at J, with 12 bases between the two ends. CDR3 in DNA: TGCGCCAGCAGCTCTGTAGGCAGCGCTAACTATGGCTACACCTTC. Protein: CASSSVGSANYGYTF.

The chain uses TRBV2 and TRBJ2-5, with D possibly matching TRBD1 (5 bases). Germline CDR1 and CDR2: SNHLY and FYNNEI. The length of the CDR3 is 13 residues. The V gene lost 7 bases and the J gene lost 1 base, with 10 bases spanning the gap. Here the CDR3 DNA reads TGTGCCAGCATGGTGGGGCGCCAAGAGACCCAGTACTTC. It specifies CASMVGRQETQYF.

V usage is TRBV2 and J usage is TRBJ2-7; TRBD1 is a possible D gene (5 bases). Germline V gene sequence: CDR1 SNHLY, CDR2 FYNNEI. This CDR3 comprises 12 residues. Trimming cost V 6 bases and J 3 bases, with 9 bases left between them. The CDR3 is CASRPDSYEQYF. The CDR3 DNA sequence: TGTGCCAGCAGGCCCGACAGCTACGAGCAGTACTTC.

The gene calls are TRBV3-1 (or the pseudogene TRBV3-2) and TRBJ2-2, with D perhaps being TRBD1 or TRBD2 (5 bases each). Germline CDR1 LGHDT, CDR2 YNNKEL (reference sequence). The CDR3 loop spans 12 amino acids. V was cut by 8 bases and J by 6 bases, with 10 bases left in between. The CDR3: CASRREPGELFF. In DNA form, the CDR3 reads TGTGCCAGCCGCAGGGAGCCCGGGGAGCTGTTTTTT.

The chain is built from TRBV3-1 (or the pseudogene TRBV3-2) and TRBJ1-4; a possible D gene is TRBD1 (5 bases). Germline loops: CDR1 LGHDT, CDR2 YNNKEL (reference sequence). The V end lost 1 base, the J end lost 5 bases, and 14 bases lay between the germline ends. This CDR3 contains 16 residues. CDR3 nucleotide sequence: TGTGCCAGCAGCCAAGTATGGGACGTGGGCAATGAAAAACTGTTTTTT. Protein: CASSQVWDVGNEKLFF.

This chain joins TRBV3-1 (or the pseudogene TRBV3-2) and TRBJ1-2; tentatively, D is TRBD1 (5 bases). CDR3 size: 14 residues. Germline V gives CDR1 LGHDT, CDR2 YNNKEL (reference sequence). V was trimmed by 3 bases and J by 4 bases, leaving 12 bases between them. This chain's CDR3 is CASSQMTDSYGYTF. The CDR3 region has the DNA TGTGCCAGCAGCCAGATGACAGACAGCTATGGCTACACCTTC.

J is TRBJ2-7 and V is TRBV7-3; perhaps TRBD1 as D (7 bases). This CDR3 is 14 amino acids long. Per germline, CDR1 SGHTA and CDR2 FQGTGA. V was clipped by 1 base and J by 4 bases, with 11 bases between them. Here the CDR3 DNA reads TGTGCCAGCAGCTTAAGGGCAGGGGGGTACGAGCAGTACTTC. Translated, it gives CASSLRAGGYEQYF.

The chain combines TRBV25-1 with TRBJ1-2; D perhaps matches TRBD1 (5 bases). CDR3 length: 13 residues. Germline V gene data show CDR1 as MGHDK and CDR2 as SYGVNS. Trimming removed 5 bases at V and 4 bases at J, with 11 bases between. This CDR3 reads CASSHGHSYGYTF. For the CDR3, the DNA is TGTGCCAGCAGTCACGGACACAGCTATGGCTACACCTTC.

A single count supports this clone. The chain uses TRBV6-1 and TRBJ2-1, with TRBD1 as a possible D gene (6 bases). The germline V gene encodes CDR1 MNHNS and CDR2 SASEGT. This CDR3 has 15 amino acids. V was pared by 3 bases and J by 4 bases, with 13 bases between. DNA for the CDR3: TGTGCCAGCAGTGAGGGGACACCAGCTTACAATGAGCAGTTCTTC. The encoded protein is CASSEGTPAYNEQFF.

The V call is TRBV2, the J call TRBJ1-2, with 8 positions matching TRBD1. The CDR3 covers 15 residues. Germline V gene sequence: CDR1 SNHLY, CDR2 FYNNEI. The trim removed 3 bases at V and 5 bases at J, leaving 8 bases unmatched. In DNA form, the CDR3 reads TGTGCCAGCAGTGAGAGGACAGGGAGGCGGTATGGCTACACCTTC. Translated: CASSERTGRRYGYTF.

The V gene is TRBV11-3, the J gene TRBJ2-2, with 7 bases aligning to TRBD1. The CDR3 loop spans 15 amino acids. Germline loops: CDR1 SGHNT, CDR2 YENEEA. The junction had 9 bases not matched to a gene; V was cut back by 5 bases and J by 6 bases. The CDR3 DNA reads TGTGCCAGCAGCCAAGACAGGGCTCAAGCCGGGGAGCTGTTTTTT. It codes for CASSQDRAQAGELFF.

The DNA for the CDR3 is TGTGCCAGCAGCCAACCTTTAGCGGGGGGGCTGGGCACAGATACGCAGTATTTT. Translating it yields CASSQPLAGGLGTDTQYF. The chain links TRBV4-2 to TRBJ2-3, with TRBD2 identical over 11 bases. V gave up 2 bases and J gave up 1 base; unmatched junction bases: 8. CDR1 and CDR2 (germline): LGHNA, YNFKEQ. This CDR3 spans 18 amino acids.

The J gene is TRBJ2-3, the V gene TRBV5-1; D remains unclear. V lost 0 bases, J lost 0 bases, and 8 bases lay in between. The CDR3 spans 15 residues. Germline-derived CDR1 and CDR2 are SGHRS and YFSETQ. Here the CDR3 DNA reads TGCGCCAGCAGCTTGGGGATATCTAGCACAGATACGCAGTATTTT. It translates to CASSLGISSTDTQYF.

The chain joins TRBV4-1 to TRBJ2-3; 9 positions match TRBD2. Germline loops: CDR1 MGHRA, CDR2 YSYEKL. The CDR3 loop spans 19 amino acids. Trimming cost V 0 bases and J 2 bases; bases outside gene matches: 12. The DNA for the CDR3 is TGCGCCAGCAGCCAAGAAGGCCTGCCAGCGGGGGGACCCACAGATACGCAGTATTTT. Protein product: CASSQEGLPAGGPTDTQYF.

The chain combines TRBV10-1 with TRBJ2-1; 12 nucleotides match TRBD2. The CDR3 has 18 residues. Looked up from germline, CDR1 is WNHNN and CDR2 is SYGVQD (reference sequence). With V trimmed by 5 bases and J by 0 bases, 8 bases remained unmatched. CDR3 in amino acids: CASSRTSGGPTSYNEQFF. The CDR3 DNA follows: TGCGCCAGCAGTCGAACTAGCGGGGGGCCAACCTCCTACAATGAGCAGTTCTTC.

This clone was seen once. The CDR3 here is CASTLRDRGPLGDNEQFF. CDR3 coding DNA: TGTGCCAGTACCTTGAGGGATCGGGGGCCCCTCGGGGACAATGAGCAGTTCTTC. This chain uses TRBV19 with TRBJ2-1; either TRBD1 or TRBD2 may supply D (6 bases each). V gave up 7 bases and J gave up 5 bases, with 27 bases separating them. Germline CDR1 and CDR2: LNHDA and SQIVND (reference sequence). The CDR3 spans 18 residues.

The V and J genes are TRBV5-1 and TRBJ1-1; D perhaps matches TRBD1 (6 bases). Germline V CDR1 and CDR2: SGHRS, YFSETQ. The CDR3 totals 15 residues. V was cut by 1 base and J by 8 bases, with 18 bases left in between. The CDR3 nucleotides read TGCGCCAGCAGCTTGTCAGGGGAGCCCACTCACGAAGCTTTCTTT. This encodes CASSLSGEPTHEAFF.

The J gene is TRBJ1-5, the V gene TRBV5-8, with D unclear. From germline, CDR1 is SGHTS and CDR2 YDEGEE. The CDR3 spans 14 residues. V was trimmed by 4 bases and J by 2 bases, leaving 10 bases between them. CDR3: CASSPRAGNQPQHF. The CDR3, as DNA: TGTGCCAGCAGCCCGCGGGCTGGCAATCAGCCCCAGCATTTT.

This chain uses TRBV11-2 with TRBJ1-2; no definite D call. The CDR3 has 15 residues. Germline V gives CDR1 SGHAT, CDR2 FQNNGV. Trimming took 0 bases from V and 4 from J, leaving 12 bases between them. Written as DNA, the CDR3 is TGTGCCAGCAGCTTAGATGCCAGCGACTTCTATGGCTACACCTTC. Amino acid sequence: CASSLDASDFYGYTF.

This sequence joins TRBV7-9 and TRBJ1-1; tentatively, D is TRBD1 (5 bases). There are 15 residues in the CDR3. CDR1 SEHNR and CDR2 FQNEAQ come from the germline V gene (reference sequence). Trimming removed 0 bases at V and 4 bases at J, with 12 bases between. The CDR3 loop is CASSLAGEWGTEAFF. The CDR3 nucleotides are TGTGCCAGCAGCTTAGCGGGGGAGTGGGGCACTGAAGCTTTCTTT.

This chain connects TRBV19 to TRBJ2-1, with a possible D match to TRBD2 (5 bases). The CDR3 extends over 13 amino acids. Germline V CDR1 and CDR2: LNHDA, SQIVND (reference sequence). Trimming removed 1 base from V and 9 bases from J, with 10 bases in between. Here the CDR3 reads CASSIGGIGEQFF. CDR3 DNA sequence: TGTGCCAGTAGTATAGGAGGGATCGGTGAGCAGTTCTTC. The whole variable domain, filled in from reference TRBV19 and TRBJ2-1, reads DGGITQSPKYLFRKEGQNVTLSCEQNLNHDAMYWYRQDPGQGLRLIYYSQIVNDFQKGDIAEGYSVSREKKESFPLTVTSAQKNPTAFYLCASSIGGIGEQFFGPGTRLTVL.